These 31 T cell receptor beta chains came from one sample sequenced in a study of blood T cell repertoires in COVID-19 (dated by TCRdb to the early 2020s). Library construction relied on the immunoSEQ multiplex PCR assay. The source is immuneACCESS, and TCRdb retained only in-frame sequences with V and J called. Part of the clones is not carried over; for the studies checked, unresolved V genes explain less than half of this, and the remainder is unexplained. The sample table records 150,000 to 200,000 clones; about 81% of these occur just once. The top ten constitute roughly a tenth of the sample. Sequencing used peripheral blood. These receptors all come from a human donor in a cohort sampled during active COVID-19.

The CDR3 loop reads CASSQYGLVGTEAFF. Written as DNA, the CDR3 is TGTGCCAGCAGCCAATACGGCCTAGTGGGTACTGAAGCTTTCTTT. This chain links TRBV14 with TRBJ1-1, with D unclear. In germline, CDR1 is SGHDN, CDR2 FVKESK. The CDR3 spans 15 residues. Trimming took off 2 bases at V and 5 bases at J, with 15 bases between the two ends.

This sequence joins TRBV4-3 and TRBJ2-3, with a tentative D call TRBD2 (5 bases). Germline CDR1 reads LGHNA; CDR2 reads YSLEER. The CDR3 length is 13 residues. V was cut by 0 bases and J by 8 bases, with 9 bases left in between. This chain's CDR3 is CASSQERLTTQYF. CDR3 nucleotide sequence: TGCGCCAGCAGCCAAGAGAGACTAACTACGCAGTATTTT.

J is TRBJ1-5 and V is TRBV28, with D maybe TRBD1 (5 bases). V dropped 7 bases and J dropped 4 bases, with 11 bases sitting between them. Germline CDR1 is MDHEN and CDR2 is SYDVKM. The CDR3 covers 13 residues. DNA for the CDR3: TGTGCCAGCATGACGGGGGGAAATCAGCCCCAGCATTTT. Amino acid sequence: CASMTGGNQPQHF.

The V call is TRBV10-2, the J call TRBJ2-7; weak D call: TRBD1 (5 bases). Germline values: CDR1 WSHSY, CDR2 SAAADI. The ends were cut back, 4 bases at V and 0 bases at J, with 10 bases in the middle. This CDR3 comprises 14 residues. The CDR3 is CASSGGRSSYEQYF. CDR3 coding DNA: TGCGCCAGCAGTGGGGGCCGGAGCTCCTACGAGCAGTACTTC.

The gene calls are TRBV5-5 and TRBJ2-3, with TRBD2 matching over 10 bases. V shed 3 bases and J 1 base; nucleotides not matched to a gene: 8. This CDR3 region has 17 residues. Germline loops: CDR1 SGHKS, CDR2 YYEKEE (reference sequence). In DNA form, the CDR3 reads TGTGCCAGCAGCTGGGGCCGGACTAGCGGCCGCACAGATACGCAGTATTTT. This gives the protein CASSWGRTSGRTDTQYF.

This chain links TRBV24-1 with TRBJ2-5; TRBD1 aligns across 11 bases. CDR1 and CDR2 from the germline V gene are KGHDR and SFDVKD. Trimming cost V 2 bases and J 2 bases; bases outside gene matches: 3. The CDR3 sequence is 16 residues long. DNA of the CDR3: TGTGCCACCAGTGATTCCGGGACAGGGGGACAAGAGACCCAGTACTTC. Amino acids: CATSDSGTGGQETQYF.

The V call is TRBV6-1, the J call TRBJ1-5; D perhaps matches TRBD1 (6 bases). Germline V gives CDR1 MNHNS, CDR2 SASEGT. The CDR3 loop spans 15 amino acids. Between the trimmed V and J ends, which lost 3 bases and 2 bases, there was a span of 11 bases. The CDR3 sequence is CASSDQAGGNQPQHF. The CDR3 nucleotides are TGTGCCAGCAGTGATCAGGCAGGGGGCAATCAGCCCCAGCATTTT.

This clone was seen a single time. The chain combines TRBV27 with TRBJ1-4, with a tentative D call TRBD1 (6 bases). Germline CDR1 reads MNHEY; CDR2 reads SMNVEV (reference sequence). V was shortened by 5 bases and J by 5 bases, with 15 bases between the two germline ends. The CDR3 consists of 15 residues. DNA for the CDR3: TGTGCCAGCAGTAACTCAGGGGCGGTCAATGAAAAACTGTTTTTT. It yields the protein CASSNSGAVNEKLFF.

This chain joins TRBV5-1 and TRBJ2-1; 10 bases are a match to TRBD2. CDR3 size: 20 residues. J gave up 8 bases and V 2 bases, and 22 bases lay outside the gene matches. The germline V gene has CDR1 SGHRS and CDR2 YFSETQ. The CDR3 region is CASSLLYWRVAGGRIYEQFF. The CDR3 bases are TGCGCCAGCAGCTTATTATATTGGCGGGTAGCGGGAGGCCGGATATATGAGCAGTTCTTC.

The gene calls are TRBV3-1 (or the pseudogene TRBV3-2) and TRBJ1-2; 7 bases are shared with TRBD1. Unmatched junction bases numbered 2, after V lost 0 bases and J lost 4 bases. There are 14 residues in the CDR3. Germline V CDR1 and CDR2: LGHDT, YNNKEL (reference sequence). The CDR3 DNA reads as TGTGCCAGCAGCCAAGATCCAGGGGGCTATGGCTACACCTTC. It specifies CASSQDPGGYGYTF.

This sequence joins TRBV15 and TRBJ1-5; D gene uncertain. Germline lookup yields CDR1 LNHNV and CDR2 YYDKDF (reference sequence). The CDR3 runs to 12 residues. V dropped 0 bases and J dropped 9 bases, with 6 bases sitting between them. This chain's CDR3 is CATSRETRPQHF. The CDR3 bases are TGTGCCACCAGCAGAGAAACTCGGCCCCAGCATTTT.

The chain uses TRBV9 and TRBJ1-1; no firm D call. V was trimmed by 4 bases and J by 7 bases, leaving 11 bases between them. Germline lookup yields CDR1 SGDLS and CDR2 YYNGEE. The CDR3 runs 12 residues. CDR3 nucleotide sequence: TGTGCCAGCAGCCCGCGGGTAAATGAAGCTTTCTTT. Translating gives CASSPRVNEAFF.

The chain recombines TRBV7-9 with TRBJ1-5; TRBD1 is a possible D gene (6 bases). This CDR3 has 13 amino acids. Germline lookup yields CDR1 SEHNR and CDR2 FQNEAQ (reference sequence). V was cut by 7 bases and J by 7 bases, with 14 bases left in between. CDR3 residues: CASNNRVGQPQHF. The CDR3 bases are TGTGCCAGCAACAACAGGGTTGGGCAGCCCCAGCATTTT.

The chain uses TRBV6-2 or TRBV6-3 and TRBJ2-1; 9 positions match TRBD2. The trim removed 0 bases at V and 4 bases at J, leaving 7 bases unmatched. Germline V CDR1 and CDR2: MNHEY, SVGEGT. The CDR3 totals 17 residues. As DNA, the CDR3 is TGTGCCAGCAGTTACTCACCGCCTAGCGGGGTTTACAATGAGCAGTTCTTC. Its translation: CASSYSPPSGVYNEQFF.

The genes are TRBV6-5 and TRBJ2-6, with 10 positions matching TRBD1. The length of the CDR3 is 13 residues. Germline assignment: CDR1 MNHEY and CDR2 SVGAGI. J lost 18 bases, V lost 2 bases, and 7 bases had no gene match. The CDR3 DNA reads TGTGCCAGCAGTTACCGGGACAGGGGAGCCCGGACTTTC. Translation gives CASSYRDRGARTF.

The V call is TRBV10-3, the J call TRBJ2-1; 9 bases match TRBD2. The CDR3 contains 16 residues. The V gene end was trimmed by 4 bases and the J gene end by 4 bases; junction bases not matched to a gene: 8. The germline V gene has CDR1 ENHRY and CDR2 SYGVKD. The CDR3 here is CAISGREGETYNEQFF. DNA for the CDR3: TGTGCCATCAGTGGGCGGGAGGGTGAGACTTACAATGAGCAGTTCTTC.

The chain links TRBV27 to TRBJ2-7; 7 bases fit TRBD2. CDR3 length: 12 amino acids. Germline V CDR1 and CDR2: MNHEY, SMNVEV (reference sequence). Trimming at V came to 3 bases and at J to 6 bases, leaving 2 bases not matched to a gene. The CDR3 region is CASSLASGEQYF. CDR3 nucleotides: TGTGCCAGCAGTTTGGCTAGCGGCGAGCAGTACTTC.

By share, this clone ranks as medium-sized. J is TRBJ2-1 and V is TRBV4-3, with D perhaps TRBD1 (6 bases). V was pared by 3 bases and J by 1 base, with 10 bases between. The CDR3 length is 15 residues. In germline, CDR1 is LGHNA, CDR2 YSLEER. The CDR3 DNA reads TGCGCCAGCAGCCAGGCAGGGGTTTCCTACAATGAGCAGTTCTTC. Amino acid sequence: CASSQAGVSYNEQFF.

This clone was detected once. This rearrangement joins TRBV5-6 to TRBJ2-7; 11 bases are a match to TRBD2. CDR3 size: 14 residues. CDR1 is SGHDT, CDR2 YYEEEE, per germline. V dropped 2 bases and J dropped 7; count of bases not matched to a gene: 5. For the CDR3, the DNA is TGTGCCAGCAGCTTTAGCGGGGGGGCAGGAGAGCAGTACTTC. As protein: CASSFSGGAGEQYF.

This clone came up once. The V call is TRBV5-6, the J call TRBJ1-6, with 9 bases aligning to TRBD1. The germline CDR1 and CDR2 sequences are SGHDT and YYEEEE. The V segment lost 4 bases and the J segment 7 bases; nucleotides outside the gene matches: 6. The CDR3 spans 15 residues. This CDR3 is CASSPQGANNSPLHF. In nucleotides, the CDR3 is TGTGCCAGCAGCCCACAGGGGGCCAACAATTCACCCCTCCACTTT.

This clone showed up just once. The rearrangement links TRBV6-6 to TRBJ1-5; D possibly corresponds to TRBD1 (6 bases). The CDR3 extends over 15 amino acids. V lost 2 bases and J 0 bases, leaving 8 bases between the germline ends. From germline, CDR1 is MNHNY and CDR2 SVGAGI (reference sequence). CDR3 bases: TGTGCCAGCAGTTACGGACAGAATAGCAATCAGCCCCAGCATTTT. Its translation is CASSYGQNSNQPQHF.

This chain joins TRBV23-1 and TRBJ1-4; tentative D call: TRBD1 (5 bases). TRBV23-1 carries the ORF label, with uncertain function. The CDR3 consists of 14 residues. The ends were cut back, 7 bases at V and 15 bases at J, with 24 bases in the middle. As DNA, the CDR3 is TGCGCCAGCACCCGTGACAGTCCGCGTGTTTGTTTGTTTTTT. Translated, it gives CASTRDSPRVCLFF.

J is TRBJ1-5 and V is TRBV27, with TRBD1 as a possible D gene (5 bases). The CDR3 extends over 14 amino acids. The germline V gene encodes CDR1 MNHEY and CDR2 SMNVEV (reference sequence). V dropped 4 bases and J dropped 3 bases, with 10 bases sitting between them. The DNA of the CDR3 is TGTGCCAGCAGTTATGCGGGGCCCAATCAGCCCCAGCATTTT. Protein: CASSYAGPNQPQHF.

V and J are TRBV12-3 or TRBV12-4 and TRBJ2-7; weak D call: TRBD1 (5 bases). Between the trimmed V and J ends, which lost 6 bases and 2 bases, there was a span of 11 bases. The CDR3 runs 13 residues. The CDR3 DNA follows: TGTGCCAGCAGCCCAGGGTCCACCTACGAGCAGTACTTC. Amino acids: CASSPGSTYEQYF.

The chain has TRBV7-8 and TRBJ2-5; D may be TRBD2 (5 bases). CDR3 size: 14 residues. Germline CDR1 is SGHVS and CDR2 is FQNEAQ. Trimming stripped 3 bases from V and 1 base from J, with 9 bases between. CDR3 coding DNA: TGTGCCAGCAGCTTTGGCGCGGGCCAAGAGACCCAGTACTTC. Protein: CASSFGAGQETQYF.

The chain links TRBV6-6 to TRBJ2-4; D remains ambiguous. The CDR3 totals 16 residues. CDR1 and CDR2 from the germline V gene are MNHNY and SVGAGI (reference sequence). V was trimmed by 7 bases and J by 0 bases, leaving 16 bases between them. The CDR3 DNA reads TGTGCCAGCACTAAAAGCACAGCACTAGCCAAAAACATTCAGTACTTC. It is translated as CASTKSTALAKNIQYF.

This sequence joins TRBV7-9 and TRBJ1-3; D is undetermined. The CDR3 extends over 15 amino acids. With 5 bases removed from V and 4 bases from J, the gap between germline ends came to 15 bases. Germline assignment: CDR1 SEHNR and CDR2 FQNEAQ (reference sequence). The CDR3 protein is CASSQDLSRGNTIYF. As DNA, the CDR3 is TGTGCCAGCAGCCAAGATTTGAGTCGAGGAAACACCATATATTTT. Complete variable domain (other parts from reference TRBV7-9 and TRBJ1-3): DTGVSQNPRHKITKRGQNVTFRCDPISEHNRLYWYRQTLGQGPEFLTYFQNEAQLEKSRLLSDRFSAERPKGSFSTLEIQRTEQGDSAMYLCASSQDLSRGNTIYFGEGSWLTVV.

This chain links TRBV19 with TRBJ1-1; D is perhaps TRBD1 (6 bases). CDR3 length: 17 residues. Trimming left V 5 bases short and J 0 bases short, with 19 bases between. Germline CDR1 reads LNHDA; CDR2 reads SQIVND (reference sequence). Written as DNA, the CDR3 is TGTGCCAGTAGTCCAGGACAGCTAAGTAGGGTGAACACTGAAGCTTTCTTT. It codes for CASSPGQLSRVNTEAFF.

In this sample, this clone turned up a few times. The chain uses TRBV5-1 and TRBJ2-7; 10 bases are shared with TRBD1. Per the germline V gene, CDR1 is SGHRS and CDR2 is YFSETQ. V lost 4 bases and J lost 5; bases outside the gene matches: 9. The CDR3 consists of 15 residues. CDR3 nucleotides: TGCGCCAGCAGCAGGGACAGGGGCGAGATCGACGAGCAGTACTTC. Its translation: CASSRDRGEIDEQYF. The variable domain in full, with the rest retrieved from reference TRBV5-1 and TRBJ2-7, is KAGVTQTPRYLIKTRGQQVTLSCSPISGHRSVSWYQQTPGQGLQFLFEYFSETQRNKGNFPGRFSGRQFSNSRSEMNVSTLELGDSALYLCASSRDRGEIDEQYFGPGTRLTVT.

V gene TRBV19 combines with J gene TRBJ1-4, with TRBD1 matching 7 bases. V was clipped by 8 bases and J by 0 bases; unmatched bases: 9. The germline CDR1 and CDR2 sequences are LNHDA and SQIVND (reference sequence). CDR3 length: 16 amino acids. CDR3 in DNA: TGTGCCAGTGGCCGACGACAGGGCCCAACTAATGAAAAACTGTTTTTT. Residues: CASGRRQGPTNEKLFF. The variable domain in full, with the rest retrieved from reference TRBV19 and TRBJ1-4, is DGGITQSPKYLFRKEGQNVTLSCEQNLNHDAMYWYRQDPGQGLRLIYYSQIVNDFQKGDIAEGYSVSREKKESFPLTVTSAQKNPTAFYLCASGRRQGPTNEKLFFGSGTQLSVL.

The rearrangement joins TRBV19 to TRBJ1-4; D not certain. Germline V CDR1 and CDR2: LNHDA, SQIVND (reference sequence). The V end was cut by 2 bases, the J end by 15 bases, with 16 bases between. This CDR3 is 13 amino acids long. The CDR3 region is CASSISREGGVFF. The CDR3 DNA reads TGTGCCAGTAGTATAAGCAGAGAGGGAGGAGTGTTTTTT.